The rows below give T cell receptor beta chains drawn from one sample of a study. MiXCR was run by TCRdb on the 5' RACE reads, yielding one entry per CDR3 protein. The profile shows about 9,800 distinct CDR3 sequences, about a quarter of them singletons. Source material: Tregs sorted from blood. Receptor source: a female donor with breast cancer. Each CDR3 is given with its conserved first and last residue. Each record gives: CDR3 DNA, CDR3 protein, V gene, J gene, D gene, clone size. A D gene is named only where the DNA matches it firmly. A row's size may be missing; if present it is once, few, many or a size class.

TGTGCCACCAGTGATTTAGCCAGCGGGAGCTACAATGAGCAGTTCTTC	CATSDLASGSYNEQFF	TRBV24-1	TRBJ2-1	TRBD2	NA
TGTGCCAGCAGCGTAGGGGACAGCTACGAGCAGTACTTC	CASSVGDSYEQYF	TRBV9	TRBJ2-7	TRBD1	many
TGCGCCAGCAGCCAAGATCTATACAATGAGCAGTTCTTC	CASSQDLYNEQFF	TRBV4-1	TRBJ2-1	NA	medium-sized
TGTGCCAGCAGCCCCCCCGGGACCGAAGAACCCCTCCACTTT	CASSPPGTEEPLHF	TRBV4-2	TRBJ1-6	NA	many
TGCGCCAGCAGCTTAGCCGGAGACACTGGAGCTTTCTTT	CASSLAGDTGAFF	TRBV5-1	TRBJ1-1	NA	NA
TGTGCCAGCAGCTACAGCGGGAGGGGAGGGAATGAGCAGTTCTTC	CASSYSGRGGNEQFF	TRBV7-3	TRBJ2-1	TRBD2	few
TGTGCCAGCAAAGGACAGGGAGTACGAAATCAGCCCCAGCATTTT	CASKGQGVRNQPQHF	TRBV6-6	TRBJ1-5	TRBD1	many
TGTGCCAGCAGCCAAGTGCAGGGGCCCTACGAGCAGTACTTC	CASSQVQGPYEQYF	TRBV3-1	TRBJ2-7	NA	few
TGTGCCACCAGCAGCGAACAGGGAAACACCATATATTTT	CATSSEQGNTIYF	TRBV15	TRBJ1-3	NA	many
TGTGCCAGCAGTCATGTGGGGTGGCTGGGTGAAGCTTTCTTT	CASSHVGWLGEAFF	TRBV6-5	TRBJ1-1	NA	NA
TGCGCCAGAGTAGGGGGGAGGAATAGCAATCAGTCCCAGCATTTT	CARVGGRNSNQSQHF	TRBV23-1	TRBJ1-5	NA	NA
TGTGCCAGTAGTACCAAGGGGGAGGGCCACGATGAGCAGTTCTTC	CASSTKGEGHDEQFF	TRBV19	TRBJ2-1	NA	NA
TGTGCCAGCAGCGTAGCTGGGGGGGCGGAGGGCTACACCTTC	CASSVAGGAEGYTF	TRBV9	TRBJ1-2	NA	medium-sized
TGCGCCAGCAGCTTCCCAGACGGCTACAATGAGCAGTCCTTC	CASSFPDGYNEQSF	TRBV5-1	TRBJ2-1	NA	NA
TGTGCCAGTAGTATAGGGACAGCAATCGACACTGAAGCTTTCTTT	CASSIGTAIDTEAFF	TRBV19	TRBJ1-1	NA	medium-sized